This T cell receptor beta chain was documented in a study of tumor-infiltrating lymphocytes in oesophageal squamous cell carcinoma. V lost 7 bases and J lost 9, with 22 bases in between. CDR1 and CDR2 from the germline V gene are MNHEY and SVGEGT. The CDR3 totals 14 residues. TCRdb processed the PCR reads anew with MiXCR; each CDR3 protein has one entry. The repertoire has around 12,000 distinct CDR3 sequences, around half of them found once; the top ten carry approximately 28%. The receptor comes from a female donor with esophageal squamous cell carcinoma. The chain joins TRBV6-2 or TRBV6-3 to TRBJ2-7; a weak D match, TRBD1 (6 bases). Specimen: esophageal tumor tissue. For the CDR3, the DNA is TGTGCCAGCACTAGGGGACACAGCACAGATACGCAGTACTTC. Translation: CASTRGHSTDTQYF.